This T cell receptor beta chain stems from a study of tumor-infiltrating lymphocytes in primary liver carcinoma. Study information: All patients, whether men or women, fell within 30 to 69 years of age. Tumors, staged T1-T3 N0M0, spanned 4.2 to 10 cm.

The CDR3 runs to 16 residues. With 5 bases clipped from V and 8 bases from J, the junction kept 15 bases outside the gene matches. Per germline, CDR1 MNHEY and CDR2 SVGAGI. Regarding the study as a whole: The study found a significantly higher top-250-clone fraction in tumors than in blood (p = 0.039). Tumor-adjacent and tumor-blood pairs shared a smaller degree of overlap than tumor region pairs.

From unsorted bulk tissue weighing roughly 19-32 mg, DNA and RNA were co-extracted. On this clonotype itself: What it recognizes is unknown.

A constant-region primer served to make TCR beta cDNA from roughly 500 ng total RNA. Slightly modified ARM-PCR served as the procedure for the TCR beta libraries. These libraries came from three rounds of nested multiplex PCR. Both of the initial two PCR rounds ran for approximately 11 cycles and employed TRBV1-TRBV30 forward primers alongside a C-beta reverse primer. Each CDR3 protein gets one entry after TCRdb re-called the multiplex PCR reads with MiXCR. This table holds some 95,000 distinct CDR3 sequences, approximately 72% found once. This receptor was identified in a man aged 35 to 55 with primary liver carcinoma and hepatitis B virus infection. The sequencing sample was made of tumor-adjacent normal liver tissue. The chain couples TRBV6-5 to TRBJ2-1; 7 nucleotides line up with TRBD2. The CDR3 reads CASSALSTGGSDEQFF. CDR3 DNA: TGTGCCAGCAGTGCCCTCTCCACCGGGGGGAGTGATGAGCAGTTCTTC.